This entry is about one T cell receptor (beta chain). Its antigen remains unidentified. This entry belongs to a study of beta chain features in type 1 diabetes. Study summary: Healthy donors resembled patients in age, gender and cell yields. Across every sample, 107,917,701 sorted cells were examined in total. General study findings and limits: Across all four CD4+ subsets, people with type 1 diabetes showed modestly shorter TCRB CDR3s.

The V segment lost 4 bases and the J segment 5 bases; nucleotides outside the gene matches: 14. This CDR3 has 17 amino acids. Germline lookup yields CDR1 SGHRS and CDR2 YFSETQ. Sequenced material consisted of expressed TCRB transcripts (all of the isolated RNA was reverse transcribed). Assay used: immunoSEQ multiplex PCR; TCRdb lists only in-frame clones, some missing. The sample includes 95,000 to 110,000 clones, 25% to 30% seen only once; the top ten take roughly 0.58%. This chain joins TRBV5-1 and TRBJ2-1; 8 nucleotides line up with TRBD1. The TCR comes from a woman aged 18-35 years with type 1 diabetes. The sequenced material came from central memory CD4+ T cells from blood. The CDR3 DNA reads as TGCGCCAGCAGCGTGAACCAGGGGGCCGGTTCAAACAATGAGCAGTTCTTC. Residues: CASSVNQGAGSNNEQFF. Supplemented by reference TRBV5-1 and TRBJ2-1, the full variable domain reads KAGVTQTPRYLIKTRGQQVTLSCSPISGHRSVSWYQQTPGQGLQFLFEYFSETQRNKGNFPGRFSGRQFSNSRSEMNVSTLELGDSALYLCASSVNQGAGSNNEQFFGPGTRLTVL.